The next 26 T cell receptor beta chains were all read from a single sample in a study of blood T cells in healthy people across ages. Combining a sample-barcoded 5' primer with a J-beta primer mix, a second PCR ran for about 7 to 11 cycles. TCRdb called the 5' RACE reads again in MiXCR, with one record for every CDR3 protein. This table has hundreds of thousands of distinct CDR3 sequences, around a fifth appearing once. Material: blood. All receptors come from a man aged 70-80 years in good health.

This clonotype appeared a few times. The rearrangement joins TRBV10-3 to TRBJ1-1; D is possibly TRBD1 (6 bases). CDR1 is ENHRY, CDR2 SYGVKD, per germline. Between the trimmed V and J ends, which lost 5 bases and 7 bases, there was a span of 14 bases. The CDR3 totals 13 residues. CDR3 sequence (DNA): TGTGCCATCAGTTTACAGGGATCCGATGAAGCTTTCTTT. The encoded protein is CAISLQGSDEAFF.

This clonotype was observed a few times. J is TRBJ2-7 and V is TRBV14; a weak D match, TRBD2 (6 bases). Per the germline V gene, CDR1 is SGHDN and CDR2 is FVKESK. There are 16 residues in the CDR3. The V end lost 5 bases, the J end lost 1 base, and 18 bases lay between the germline ends. CDR3 DNA: TGTGCCAGCAGCGCCATACGGAGGGTCAGGTCCTACGAGCAGTACTTC. Protein product: CASSAIRRVRSYEQYF.

The chain couples TRBV7-8 to TRBJ2-5, with TRBD2 identical over 12 bases. The CDR3 is made up of 16 amino acids. Germline assignment: CDR1 SGHVS and CDR2 FQNEAQ. J gave up 3 bases and V 7 bases, and 9 bases lay outside the gene matches. The CDR3 loop reads CASTSRTSGNEETQYF. The DNA of the CDR3 is TGTGCCAGCACCTCTCGGACTAGCGGGAACGAAGAGACCCAGTACTTC.

The genes are TRBV27 and TRBJ1-1; TRBD1 might be the D (6 bases). The CDR3 is 12 residues long. The ends were cut back, 3 bases at V and 9 bases at J, with 11 bases in the middle. The V gene's germline CDR1 is MNHEY and CDR2 SMNVEV (reference sequence). This chain's CDR3 is CASSLVGAKAFF. CDR3 bases: TGTGCCAGCAGTTTGGTGGGGGCGAAAGCTTTCTTT.

This clonotype has a handful of counts. The rearrangement links TRBV20-1 to TRBJ2-1, with TRBD2 matching over 10 bases. V lost 0 bases and J lost 4; bases outside the gene matches: 6. Germline V gene data show CDR1 as DFQATT and CDR2 as SNEGSKA (reference sequence). This CDR3 has 16 residues. The CDR3 nucleotides are TGCAGTGCTAGAGAGACCCTAGCGGGAGAATACAATGAGCAGTTCTTC. Amino acid sequence: CSARETLAGEYNEQFF.

The chain joins TRBV20-1 to TRBJ2-1; D is unresolved. Looked up from germline, CDR1 is DFQATT and CDR2 is SNEGSKA (reference sequence). The CDR3 sequence is 14 residues long. V lost 1 base, J lost 2 bases, and 9 bases lay in between. The CDR3 bases are TGCAGTGCTAGAGGTGGGTTCCCCTACAATGAGCAGTTCTTC. Translation gives CSARGGFPYNEQFF.

This clonotype was detected a few times. V and J are TRBV3-1 and TRBJ1-1; D is ambiguous. The CDR3 loop spans 14 amino acids. V lost 0 bases and J 6 bases, leaving 11 bases between the germline ends. Per the germline V gene, CDR1 is LGHDT and CDR2 is YNNKEL (reference sequence). The CDR3 loop reads CASSQEGLWAEAFF. CDR3 nucleotides: TGTGCCAGCAGCCAAGAAGGGTTGTGGGCTGAAGCTTTCTTT. The complete variable domain, with remaining parts taken from reference TRBV3-1 and TRBJ1-1, reads DTAVSQTPKYLVTQMGNDKSIKCEQNLGHDTMYWYKQDSKKFLKIMFSYNNKELIINETVPNRFSPKSPDKAHLNLHINSLELGDSAVYFCASSQEGLWAEAFFGQGTRLTVV.

The table lists this clonotype with many counts. The V gene is TRBV10-1, the J gene TRBJ2-2; D gene unclear. Germline V lookup: CDR1 WNHNN, CDR2 SYGVQD (reference sequence). V was clipped by 5 bases and J by 1 base, with 8 bases between them. The CDR3 is made up of 14 amino acids. The DNA of the CDR3 is TGCGCCAGCAGTAGGATTAGGAACACCGGGGAGCTGTTTTTT. Its translation is CASSRIRNTGELFF.

This clonotype was detected only a few times. V and J are TRBV6-6 and TRBJ2-5, with 8 nucleotides matching TRBD2. V lost 4 bases to trimming and J lost 5 bases; unmatched junction nucleotides: 3. The CDR3 has 13 amino acids. Germline CDR1 and CDR2: MNHNY and SVGAGI (reference sequence). CDR3 bases: TGTGCCAGCAGTTTTAGCGGGATGGAGACCCAGTACTTC. This translates into CASSFSGMETQYF.

This chain connects TRBV5-5 to TRBJ2-5; TRBD2 is a possible D gene (5 bases). The ends were cut back, 0 bases at V and 3 bases at J, with 15 bases in the middle. Germline-derived CDR1 and CDR2 are SGHKS and YYEKEE (reference sequence). There are 16 residues in the CDR3. The CDR3 loop reads CASSLEGRGREETQYF. CDR3 coding DNA: TGTGCCAGCAGCTTGGAGGGTCGGGGAAGGGAAGAGACCCAGTACTTC.

V is TRBV5-6 and J is TRBJ2-1, with D possibly TRBD1 on 5 matching bases. The CDR3 has 16 residues. Germline loops: CDR1 SGHDT, CDR2 YYEEEE. V was trimmed by 4 bases and J by 6 bases, leaving 20 bases between them. CDR3 region: CASSIYQGIVTNEQFF. CDR3 coding DNA: TGTGCCAGCAGCATCTACCAGGGAATAGTTACCAATGAGCAGTTCTTC.

The V and J genes are TRBV13 and TRBJ2-1; D is unclear. In germline, CDR1 is PRHDT, CDR2 FYEKMQ (reference sequence). Deletions cut 5 bases from V and 5 bases from J, with 10 bases between. The CDR3 runs to 13 residues. Here the CDR3 DNA reads TGTGCCAGCAGCAAAGGCTATGACAATGAGCAGTTCTTC. It yields the protein CASSKGYDNEQFF.

Remarks on this clonotype: The conserved final phenylalanine or tryptophan is absent from the CDR3, which likely points to a read error. The V call is TRBV9, the J call TRBJ2-1; 7 bases match TRBD1. V was clipped by 3 bases and J by 5 bases; unmatched bases: 8. The germline V gene has CDR1 SGDLS and CDR2 YYNGEE. This CDR3 is built from 15 residues. The CDR3 region is CASSATGDGHNEQFS. In nucleotides, the CDR3 is TGTGCCAGCAGCGCAACAGGGGATGGGCACAATGAGCAGTTCTCC.

There are many counts of this clonotype. The J gene is TRBJ2-5, the V gene TRBV7-9; D ambiguous. Germline lookup yields CDR1 SEHNR and CDR2 FQNEAQ (reference sequence). Trimming removed 2 bases at V and 4 bases at J, with 11 bases between. CDR3 length: 14 residues. Here the CDR3 reads CASSLYGDAETQYF. CDR3 nucleotide sequence: TGTGCCAGCAGCTTATATGGGGATGCAGAGACCCAGTACTTC.

The chain links TRBV10-3 to TRBJ2-1, with 7 bases lining up with TRBD2. The CDR3 is 13 residues long. V lost 6 bases, J lost 5 bases, and 4 bases stayed unmatched. CDR1 and CDR2 (germline): ENHRY, SYGVKD. CDR3 residues: CAIRRTSDNEQFF. DNA for the CDR3: TGTGCCATCAGAAGAACTAGCGACAATGAGCAGTTCTTC.

This clonotype showed up just a few times. The rearrangement joins TRBV5-1 to TRBJ2-5; unclear D gene. Germline assignment: CDR1 SGHRS and CDR2 YFSETQ. The CDR3 has 15 residues. Deletions cut 3 bases from V and 0 bases from J, with 12 bases between. Here the CDR3 reads CASSYGSRYQETQYF. The CDR3 DNA follows: TGCGCCAGCAGCTACGGCTCCCGGTACCAAGAGACCCAGTACTTC.

This clonotype came up a few times. The V and J genes are TRBV7-9 and TRBJ1-1; D is undetermined. The V end lost 7 bases, the J end lost 2 bases, and 11 bases lay between the germline ends. The CDR3 totals 13 residues. Germline assignment: CDR1 SEHNR and CDR2 FQNEAQ (reference sequence). The chain's CDR3 is CASTIRVNTEAFF. The CDR3 coding sequence is TGTGCCAGCACAATTAGGGTTAACACTGAAGCTTTCTTT.

This clonotype was observed a few times. V usage is TRBV5-5 and J usage is TRBJ2-3; D might be TRBD1 or TRBD2, each matching 5 bases. V lost 5 bases and J 3 bases, leaving 22 bases between the germline ends. Germline V gene data show CDR1 as SGHKS and CDR2 as YYEKEE (reference sequence). The CDR3 has 17 amino acids. CDR3 sequence: CASSPWNRLGVTDTQYF. The CDR3 DNA reads as TGTGCCAGCAGTCCTTGGAACCGCCTGGGGGTAACAGATACGCAGTATTTT.

CDR3 loop: CASSQMTGGEKLFF. CDR3 nucleotides: TGTGCCAGCAGCCAGATGACAGGGGGTGAAAAACTGTTTTTT. The chain combines TRBV3-1 with TRBJ1-4, with 9 bases fitting TRBD1. After removal of 3 bases from V and 7 bases from J, the junction contained 3 bases not matched to a gene. This CDR3 has 14 amino acids. The germline V gene has CDR1 LGHDT and CDR2 YNNKEL (reference sequence).

The J gene is TRBJ1-3, the V gene TRBV30; 7 bases match TRBD1. Per germline, CDR1 GTSNPN and CDR2 SVGIG (reference sequence). CDR3 length equals 13 residues. V gave up 2 bases and J gave up 4 bases; unmatched junction bases: 2. CDR3 residues: CAWSTGVGNTIYF. For the CDR3, the DNA is TGTGCCTGGAGTACAGGGGTCGGAAACACCATATATTTT.

The chain has TRBV7-6 and TRBJ2-7, with TRBD1 identical over 7 bases. There are 15 residues in the CDR3. Germline CDR1 is SGHVS and CDR2 is FNYEAQ. V lost 5 bases to trimming and J lost 2 bases; unmatched junction nucleotides: 9. CDR3 nucleotide sequence: TGTGCCAGCAGCCAGACAGGGATCCGCACCTACGAGCAGTACTTC. Its protein product is CASSQTGIRTYEQYF.

This clonotype was recorded at least ten times. This chain uses TRBV28 with TRBJ2-7; 8 positions agree with TRBD1. The CDR3 loop spans 13 amino acids. CDR1 and CDR2 from the germline V gene are MDHEN and SYDVKM. J lost 2 bases, V lost 7 bases, and 4 bases had no gene match. The CDR3 DNA sequence: TGTGCCAGCACGGGACAGGCCCCCTACGAGCAGTACTTC. This encodes CASTGQAPYEQYF.

J is TRBJ2-5 and V is TRBV5-1, with D uncertain. V gave up 4 bases and J gave up 3 bases, with 7 bases separating them. The CDR3 is 12 residues long. The germline V gene has CDR1 SGHRS and CDR2 YFSETQ. The DNA of the CDR3 is TGCGCCAGCAGCGTCCCCGAAGAGACCCAGTACTTC. Its protein is CASSVPEETQYF.

The V call is TRBV9, the J call TRBJ2-1; 7 bases agree with TRBD1. V lost 3 bases to trimming and J lost 5 bases; unmatched junction nucleotides: 8. This CDR3 is built from 15 residues. Germline assignment: CDR1 SGDLS and CDR2 YYNGEE. The CDR3 DNA is TGTGCCAGCAGCGCAACAGGGGATGGGCACAATGAGCAGTTCTTC. Residues: CASSATGDGHNEQFF.

The chain carries TRBV12-3 or TRBV12-4 and TRBJ2-1, with TRBD2 matching 10 bases. CDR3 size: 14 residues. Trimming at V came to 6 bases and at J to 9 bases, leaving 8 bases not matched to a gene. CDR3 coding DNA: TGTGCCAGCAGGCTAGCGGGAGTTTCCGGTGAGCAGTTCTTC. It codes for CASRLAGVSGEQFF.

This clonotype was picked up many times. V is TRBV7-2 and J is TRBJ2-5; TRBD2 agrees at 7 bases. The end of the DNA aligns better with TRBJ2-1, so the J call may be wrong. From germline, CDR1 is SGHTA and CDR2 FQGNSA. This CDR3 is 13 amino acids long. CDR3 nucleotides: TGTGCCAGCAGCTTGGCGGGAGTTGGCGAGCAGTTCTTC. Translation gives CASSLAGVGEQFF.